One and the same sample provided the 8 T cell receptor beta chains below, sequenced in a study of blood T cell repertoires in COVID-19. Using immunoSEQ multiplex PCR, the repertoire was profiled, and TCRdb retains in-frame clones only, with some absent. The table shows 250,000 to 350,000 clones, with approximately 90% occurring only once. The source material was peripheral blood. These TCRs come from a man in his thirties or forties with acute or convalescent COVID-19.

This clone was counted a few times. V and J are TRBV27 and TRBJ1-3; D may be TRBD1 (5 bases). V was clipped by 2 bases and J by 9 bases, with 14 bases between them. The CDR3 runs to 14 residues. Germline-derived CDR1 and CDR2 are MNHEY and SMNVEV (reference sequence). The CDR3 sequence is CASSLVGTGSTIYF. The DNA for the CDR3 is TGTGCCAGCAGTTTAGTTGGGACTGGATCCACCATATATTTT.

The chain combines TRBV29-1 with TRBJ1-5, with a weak D call TRBD1 (5 bases). The V end was cut by 4 bases, the J end by 5 bases, with 18 bases between. The CDR3 consists of 15 residues. The germline V gene encodes CDR1 SQVTM and CDR2 ANQGSEA. The CDR3 nucleotides read TGCAGCGTTGGAGTAACTGGGGGGGACGATCAGCCCCAGCATTTT. This gives the protein CSVGVTGGDDQPQHF.

This chain links TRBV7-3 with TRBJ2-3; D perhaps matches TRBD2 (6 bases). The CDR3 runs 15 residues. The germline V gene has CDR1 SGHTA and CDR2 FQGTGA. The V gene lost 1 base and the J gene lost 4 bases, with 12 bases spanning the gap. For the CDR3, the DNA is TGTGCCAGCAGCTTAAGGCAGGGAGGACCAGATACGCAGTATTTT. Translating it yields CASSLRQGGPDTQYF.

V usage is TRBV19 and J usage is TRBJ1-3; D is possibly TRBD1 (5 bases). Germline CDR1 reads LNHDA; CDR2 reads SQIVND (reference sequence). Trimming removed 7 bases at V and 2 bases at J, with 9 bases between. This CDR3 comprises 13 residues. CDR3 sequence reads: CASITRAGNTIYF. The CDR3, as DNA: TGTGCCAGTATCACCAGGGCTGGAAACACCATATATTTT.

A single count supports this clone. The chain couples TRBV27 to TRBJ1-2; 9 nucleotides agree with TRBD1. CDR3 length: 15 amino acids. CDR1 is MNHEY and CDR2 is SMNVEV in the germline V gene (reference sequence). The ends lost 3 bases at V and 4 bases at J; junction bases unmatched: 6. DNA for the CDR3: TGTGCCAGCAGTTTTGGACAGGGGAGCGGCTATGGCTACACCTTC. This gives the protein CASSFGQGSGYGYTF.

The chain is built from TRBV7-9 and TRBJ1-6; TRBD1 agrees at 7 bases. The CDR3 consists of 16 residues. Unmatched junction bases numbered 10, after V lost 1 base and J lost 10 bases. CDR1 SEHNR and CDR2 FQNEAQ come from the germline V gene (reference sequence). The CDR3 here is CASSLVGRGFLSPLHF. Here the CDR3 DNA reads TGTGCCAGCAGCTTAGTCGGCAGGGGGTTCTTGTCACCCCTCCACTTT. Based on the CDR3 plus reference TRBV7-9 and TRBJ1-6, the full variable domain is DTGVSQNPRHKITKRGQNVTFRCDPISEHNRLYWYRQTLGQGPEFLTYFQNEAQLEKSRLLSDRFSAERPKGSFSTLEIQRTEQGDSAMYLCASSLVGRGFLSPLHFGNGTRLTVT.

This sequence joins TRBV6-5 and TRBJ2-1, with D tentatively TRBD1 (5 bases). Germline CDR1 MNHEY, CDR2 SVGAGI. The germline V and J ends were trimmed by 6 bases and 9 bases, with 18 bases remaining between them. This CDR3 spans 14 amino acids. This chain's CDR3 is CASSPSSGWGEQFF. CDR3 DNA: TGTGCCAGCAGCCCCAGCTCAGGGTGGGGTGAGCAGTTCTTC.

The rearrangement links TRBV7-6 to TRBJ1-1; the D gene is possibly TRBD1 (5 bases). The CDR3 spans 15 residues. Germline CDR1 reads SGHVS; CDR2 reads FNYEAQ. Trimming removed 5 bases from V and 3 bases from J, with 16 bases in between. The CDR3 DNA reads TGTGCCAGCAGCCGGGGGGACCCCCTCGACACTGAAGCTTTCTTT. Its translation is CASSRGDPLDTEAFF.